This T cell receptor beta chain was retrieved from a study of blood T cell repertoires in COVID-19. The data were produced by immunoSEQ multiplex PCR, yet TCRdb's version contains in-frame clones alone and is incomplete. The table shows more than 70,000 clones, with around nine tenths occurring only once. The sequencing sample was made of peripheral blood. The source of this sequence is a man in his fifties with active or convalescent COVID-19.

In DNA, the CDR3 is TGTGCCAGCAGTGGGGACAGCTACTCCTACGAGCAGTACTTC. This translates into CASSGDSYSYEQYF. The chain joins TRBV2 to TRBJ2-7, with TRBD1 matching over 7 bases. In germline, CDR1 is SNHLY, CDR2 FYNNEI. V trimming: 4 bases; J trimming: 0 bases; junction bases outside the gene matches: 3. The CDR3 loop spans 14 amino acids.